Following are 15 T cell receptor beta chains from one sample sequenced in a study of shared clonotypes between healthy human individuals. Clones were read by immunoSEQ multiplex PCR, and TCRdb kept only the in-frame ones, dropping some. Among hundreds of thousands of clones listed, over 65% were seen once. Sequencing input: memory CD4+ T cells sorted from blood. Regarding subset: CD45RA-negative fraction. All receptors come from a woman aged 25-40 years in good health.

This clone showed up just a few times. The CDR3 nucleotides read TGTGCCAGCAGTTATGCGGGTGGTGAGCTAGCGGAGCAGTACTTC. This gives the protein CASSYAGGELAEQYF. V usage is TRBV6-5 and J usage is TRBJ2-7, with a tentative D call TRBD2 (6 bases). The length of the CDR3 is 15 residues. V lost 3 bases and J 7 bases, leaving 19 bases between the germline ends. CDR1 is MNHEY, CDR2 SVGAGI, per germline.

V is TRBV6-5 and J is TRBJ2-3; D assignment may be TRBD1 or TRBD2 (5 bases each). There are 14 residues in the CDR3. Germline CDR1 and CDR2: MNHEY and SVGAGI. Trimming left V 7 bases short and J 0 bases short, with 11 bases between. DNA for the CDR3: TGTGCCAGCACCGAGGGACGTAGCACAGATACGCAGTATTTT. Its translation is CASTEGRSTDTQYF.

CDR3 sequence (DNA): TGTGCCAGCAGCCCGGGGCAAGGCAACGAGCAGTACTTC. Its translation: CASSPGQGNEQYF. V gene TRBV11-3 combines with J gene TRBJ2-7; D may correspond to TRBD1 or TRBD2 (5 bases each). The CDR3 has 13 residues. V was trimmed by 5 bases and J by 5 bases, leaving 13 bases between them. CDR1 is SGHNT and CDR2 is YENEEA in the germline V gene.

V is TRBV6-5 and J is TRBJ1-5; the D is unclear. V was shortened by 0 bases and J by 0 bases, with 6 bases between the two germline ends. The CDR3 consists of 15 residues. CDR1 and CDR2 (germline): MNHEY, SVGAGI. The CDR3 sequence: CASSYSRSSNQPQHF. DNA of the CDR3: TGTGCCAGCAGTTACTCGAGGTCTAGCAATCAGCCCCAGCATTTT.

The CDR3 reads CASSPQGDQPQHF. CDR3 DNA sequence: TGTGCCAGCAGTCCACAGGGAGATCAGCCCCAGCATTTT. J is TRBJ1-5 and V is TRBV2, with D possibly TRBD1 on 6 matching bases. Trimming cost V 5 bases and J 5 bases, with 10 bases left between them. Germline lookup yields CDR1 SNHLY and CDR2 FYNNEI. This CDR3 contains 13 residues.

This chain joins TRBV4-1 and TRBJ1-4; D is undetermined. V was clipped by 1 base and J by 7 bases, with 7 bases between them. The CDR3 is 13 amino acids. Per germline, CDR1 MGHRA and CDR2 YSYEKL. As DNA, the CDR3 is TGCGCCAGCAGCCAAGGGTGGCGTGAAAAACTGTTTTTT. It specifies CASSQGWREKLFF.

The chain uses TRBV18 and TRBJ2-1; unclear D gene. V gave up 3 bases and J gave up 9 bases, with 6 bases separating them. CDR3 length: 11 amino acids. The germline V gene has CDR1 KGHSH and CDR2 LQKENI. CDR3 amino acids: CASSPFSEQFF. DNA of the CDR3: TGTGCCAGCTCACCTTTCAGTGAGCAGTTCTTC.

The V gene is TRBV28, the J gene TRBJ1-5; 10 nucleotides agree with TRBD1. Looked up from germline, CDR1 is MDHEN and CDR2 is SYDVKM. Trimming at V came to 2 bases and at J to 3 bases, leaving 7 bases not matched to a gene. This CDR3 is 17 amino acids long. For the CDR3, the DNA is TGTGCCAGCAGTTTAATTGGGGGACAGGGGATCAATCAGCCCCAGCATTTT. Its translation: CASSLIGGQGINQPQHF.

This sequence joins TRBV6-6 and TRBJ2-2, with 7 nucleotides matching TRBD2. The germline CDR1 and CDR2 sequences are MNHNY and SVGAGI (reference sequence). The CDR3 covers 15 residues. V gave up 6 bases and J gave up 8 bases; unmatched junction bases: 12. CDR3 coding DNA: TGTGCCAGCAGGTTCTCCGGGGAGGGAGAAGGGGAGCTGTTTTTT. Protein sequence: CASRFSGEGEGELFF.

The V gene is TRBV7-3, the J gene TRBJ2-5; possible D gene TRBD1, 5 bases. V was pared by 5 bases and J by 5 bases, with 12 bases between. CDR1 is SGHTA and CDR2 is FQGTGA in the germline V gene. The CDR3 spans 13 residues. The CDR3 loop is CASSPGPGETQYF. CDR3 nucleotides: TGTGCCAGCAGCCCTGGACCAGGGGAGACCCAGTACTTC.

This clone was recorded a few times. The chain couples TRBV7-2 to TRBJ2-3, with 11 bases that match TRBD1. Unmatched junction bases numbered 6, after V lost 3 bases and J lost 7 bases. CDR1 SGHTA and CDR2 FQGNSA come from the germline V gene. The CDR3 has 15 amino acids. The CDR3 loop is CASSFTGTGGHTQYF. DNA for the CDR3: TGTGCCAGCAGCTTTACCGGGACAGGGGGACATACGCAGTATTTT.

This chain's CDR3 is CASSLAGQGSAFF. CDR3 sequence (DNA): TGCGCCAGCAGCTTGGCGGGACAGGGTTCAGCTTTCTTT. This chain uses TRBV5-1 with TRBJ1-1, with 9 bases identical to TRBD1. Germline CDR1 is SGHRS and CDR2 is YFSETQ. The length of the CDR3 is 13 residues. V lost 0 bases, J lost 10 bases, and 4 bases stayed unmatched.

The CDR3 protein is CASRGQTYEQYF. CDR3 sequence (DNA): TGCGCCAGCAGGGGACAAACCTACGAGCAGTACTTC. This chain links TRBV5-1 with TRBJ2-7, with D tentatively TRBD1 (6 bases). Trimming stripped 5 bases from V and 2 bases from J, with 8 bases between. The CDR3 is 12 amino acids. Germline V gene sequence: CDR1 SGHRS, CDR2 YFSETQ.

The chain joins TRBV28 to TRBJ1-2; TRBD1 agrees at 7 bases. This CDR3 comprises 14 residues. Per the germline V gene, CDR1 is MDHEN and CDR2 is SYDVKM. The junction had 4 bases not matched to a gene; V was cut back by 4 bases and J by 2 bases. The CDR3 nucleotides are TGTGCCAGCAGTTATTCGGGACAGAACTATGGCTACACCTTC. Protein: CASSYSGQNYGYTF.

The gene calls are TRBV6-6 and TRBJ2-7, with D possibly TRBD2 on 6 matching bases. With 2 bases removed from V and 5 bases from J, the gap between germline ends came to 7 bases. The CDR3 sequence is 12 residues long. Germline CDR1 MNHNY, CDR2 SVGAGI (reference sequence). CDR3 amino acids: CASSYKRDEQYF. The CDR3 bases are TGTGCCAGCAGTTACAAGCGGGACGAGCAGTACTTC.